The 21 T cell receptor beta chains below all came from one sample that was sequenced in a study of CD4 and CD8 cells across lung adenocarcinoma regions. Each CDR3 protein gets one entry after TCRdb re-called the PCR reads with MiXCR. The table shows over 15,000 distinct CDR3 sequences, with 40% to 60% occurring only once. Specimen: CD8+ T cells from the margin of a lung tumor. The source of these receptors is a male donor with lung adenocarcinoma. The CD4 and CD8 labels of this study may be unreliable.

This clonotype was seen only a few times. The CDR3 region is CASSEGQIRAITTEAFF. The CDR3 coding sequence is TGTGCCAGCAGTGAGGGACAGATAAGGGCAATAACAACTGAAGCTTTCTTT. This chain links TRBV6-1 with TRBJ1-1; 7 nucleotides line up with TRBD1. J was trimmed by 5 bases and V by 3 bases; bases with no gene match: 15. Germline V gene lookup returns CDR1 MNHNS and CDR2 SASEGT. This CDR3 is 17 amino acids long.

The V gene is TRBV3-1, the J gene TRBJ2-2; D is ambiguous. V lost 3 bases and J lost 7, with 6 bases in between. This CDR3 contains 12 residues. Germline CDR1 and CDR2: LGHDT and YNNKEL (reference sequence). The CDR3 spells CASSQTGGELFF. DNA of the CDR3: TGTGCCAGCAGCCAGACGGGCGGGGAGCTGTTTTTT.

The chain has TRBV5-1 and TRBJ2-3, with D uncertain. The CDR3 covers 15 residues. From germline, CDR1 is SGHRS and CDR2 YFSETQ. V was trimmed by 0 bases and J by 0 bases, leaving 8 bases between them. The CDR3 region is CASSLDGTSTDTQYF. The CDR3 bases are TGCGCCAGCAGCTTGGACGGCACTAGCACAGATACGCAGTATTTT.

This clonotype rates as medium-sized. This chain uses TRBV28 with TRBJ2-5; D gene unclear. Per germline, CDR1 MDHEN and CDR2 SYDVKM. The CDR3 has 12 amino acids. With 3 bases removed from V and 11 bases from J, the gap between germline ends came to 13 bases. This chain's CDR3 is CASSFLRNDQYF. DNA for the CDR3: TGTGCCAGCAGTTTCCTAAGGAACGATCAGTACTTC.

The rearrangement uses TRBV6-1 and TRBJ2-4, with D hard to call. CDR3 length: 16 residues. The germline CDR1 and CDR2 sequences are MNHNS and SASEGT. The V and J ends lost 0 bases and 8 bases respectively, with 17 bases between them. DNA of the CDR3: TGTGCCAGCAGTGAAGCGGGGATATGGGTTGGGGACATTCAGTACTTC. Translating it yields CASSEAGIWVGDIQYF.

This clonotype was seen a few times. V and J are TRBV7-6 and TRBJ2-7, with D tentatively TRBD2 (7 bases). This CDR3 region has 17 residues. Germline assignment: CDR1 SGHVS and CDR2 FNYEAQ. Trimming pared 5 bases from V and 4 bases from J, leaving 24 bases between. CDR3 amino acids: CASSQGGGAGSLYEQYF. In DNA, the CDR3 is TGTGCCAGCAGCCAAGGGGGGGGTGCTGGGTCCTTATACGAGCAGTACTTC.

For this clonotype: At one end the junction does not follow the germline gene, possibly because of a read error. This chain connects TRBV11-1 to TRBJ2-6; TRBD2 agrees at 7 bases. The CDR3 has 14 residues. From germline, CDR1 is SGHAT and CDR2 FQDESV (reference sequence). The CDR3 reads CASSLADGANVLTF. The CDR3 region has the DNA TGTGCCAGCAGCCTAGCGGATGGGGCCAACGTCCTGACTTTC.

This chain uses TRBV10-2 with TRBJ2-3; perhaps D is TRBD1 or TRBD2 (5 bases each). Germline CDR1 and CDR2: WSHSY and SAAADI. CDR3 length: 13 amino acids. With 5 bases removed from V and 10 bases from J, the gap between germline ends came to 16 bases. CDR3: CASSSQGTGAQYF. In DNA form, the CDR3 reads TGCGCCAGCAGTTCGCAGGGAACCGGGGCGCAGTATTTT.

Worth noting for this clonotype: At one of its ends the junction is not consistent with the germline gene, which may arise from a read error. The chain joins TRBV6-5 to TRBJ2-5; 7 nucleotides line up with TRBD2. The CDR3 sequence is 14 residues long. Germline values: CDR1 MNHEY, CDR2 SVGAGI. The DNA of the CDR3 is TGTGCCAGCAGATTAGCGGGTGAGCAAGAGACCCAGTATTTC. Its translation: CASRLAGEQETQYF.

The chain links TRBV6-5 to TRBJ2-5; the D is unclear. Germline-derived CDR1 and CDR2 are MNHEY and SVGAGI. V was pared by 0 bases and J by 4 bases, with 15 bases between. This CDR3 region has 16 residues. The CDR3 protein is CASSYSGFSAVETQYF. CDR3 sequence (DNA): TGTGCCAGCAGTTACTCGGGATTCAGCGCCGTAGAGACCCAGTACTTC.

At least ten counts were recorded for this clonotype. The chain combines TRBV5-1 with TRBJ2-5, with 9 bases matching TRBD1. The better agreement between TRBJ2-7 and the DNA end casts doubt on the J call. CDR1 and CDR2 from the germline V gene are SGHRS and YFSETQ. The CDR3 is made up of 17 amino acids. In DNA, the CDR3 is TGCGCCAGCAGCTTTTCCCCATTCGACAGGGGGGATAACGAGCAGTACTTC. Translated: CASSFSPFDRGDNEQYF.

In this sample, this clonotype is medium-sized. CDR3 sequence: CASSRGSSYNEQFF. The CDR3 coding sequence is TGTGCCAGCAGTCGCGGGAGCTCCTACAATGAGCAGTTCTTC. V is TRBV6-1 and J is TRBJ2-1, with 7 bases identical to TRBD2. This CDR3 region has 14 residues. Unmatched junction bases numbered 1, after V lost 5 bases and J lost 0 bases. Germline CDR1 and CDR2: MNHNS and SASEGT.

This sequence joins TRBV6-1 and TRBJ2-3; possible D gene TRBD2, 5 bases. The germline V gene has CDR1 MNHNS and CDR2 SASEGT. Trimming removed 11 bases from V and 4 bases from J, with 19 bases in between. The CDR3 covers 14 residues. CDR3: CAGRLAREPDTQYF. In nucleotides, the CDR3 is TGTGCCGGGAGACTGGCGCGTGAGCCAGATACGCAGTATTTT.

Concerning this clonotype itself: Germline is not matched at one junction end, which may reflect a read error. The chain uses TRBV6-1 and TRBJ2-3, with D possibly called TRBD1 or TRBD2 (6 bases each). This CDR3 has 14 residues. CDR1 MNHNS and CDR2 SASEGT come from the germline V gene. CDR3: CAGRGGREPDTQYF. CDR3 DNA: TGTGCGGGCAGAGGGGGGCGAGAGCCAGATACCCAGTATTTT.

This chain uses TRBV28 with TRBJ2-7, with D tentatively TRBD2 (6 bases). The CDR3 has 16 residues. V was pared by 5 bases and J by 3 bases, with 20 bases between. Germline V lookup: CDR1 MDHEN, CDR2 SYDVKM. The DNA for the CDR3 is TGTGCCAGCAGTCGCTTCCTGTGGGCGGGGAGCTACGAGCAGTACTTC. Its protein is CASSRFLWAGSYEQYF.

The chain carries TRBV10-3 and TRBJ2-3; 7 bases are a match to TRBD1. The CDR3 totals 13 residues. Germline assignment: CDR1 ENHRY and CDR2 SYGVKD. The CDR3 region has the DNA TGTGCAGGACAGGCTTTATCTTCAGATACGCAGTATTTT. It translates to CAGQALSSDTQYF.

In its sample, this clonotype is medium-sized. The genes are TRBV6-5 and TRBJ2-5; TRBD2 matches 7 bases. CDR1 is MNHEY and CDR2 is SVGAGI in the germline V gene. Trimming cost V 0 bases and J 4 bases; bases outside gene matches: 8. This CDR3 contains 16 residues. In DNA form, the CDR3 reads TGTGCCAGCAGTTACTCCCCAGGGTGGGGGGGAGAGACCCAGTACTTC. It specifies CASSYSPGWGGETQYF.

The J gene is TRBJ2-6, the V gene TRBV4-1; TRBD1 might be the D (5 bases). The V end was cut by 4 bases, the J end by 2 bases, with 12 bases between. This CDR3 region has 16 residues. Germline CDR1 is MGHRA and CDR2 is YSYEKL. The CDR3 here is CASSPSRGTGANVLTF. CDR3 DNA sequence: TGCGCCAGCAGCCCATCAAGGGGAACTGGGGCCAACGTCCTGACTTTC.

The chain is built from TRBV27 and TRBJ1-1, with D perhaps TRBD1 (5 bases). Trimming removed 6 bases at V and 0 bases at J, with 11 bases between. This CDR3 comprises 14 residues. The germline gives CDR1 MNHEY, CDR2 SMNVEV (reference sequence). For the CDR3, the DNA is TGTGCCAGCAGAGGGGAAGGGGTGAACACTGAAGCTTTCTTT. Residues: CASRGEGVNTEAFF.

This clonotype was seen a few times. CDR3 loop: CASGRGSTDTQYF. DNA for the CDR3: TGCGCCAGCGGACGGGGGAGCACAGATACGCAGTATTTT. This chain joins TRBV10-1 and TRBJ2-3; weak D call: TRBD2 (6 bases). Trimming cost V 8 bases and J 0 bases, with 9 bases left between them. The length of the CDR3 is 13 residues. Germline V gives CDR1 WNHNN, CDR2 SYGVQD (reference sequence).

The CDR3: CASLQGTSGIYNEQFF. CDR3 bases: TGTGCCAGCCTACAAGGGACTAGCGGGATCTACAATGAGCAGTTCTTC. The chain recombines TRBV27 with TRBJ2-1; 13 bases agree with TRBD2. This CDR3 has 16 residues. Trimming at V came to 8 bases and at J to 3 bases, leaving 7 bases not matched to a gene. Germline values: CDR1 MNHEY, CDR2 SMNVEV (reference sequence).